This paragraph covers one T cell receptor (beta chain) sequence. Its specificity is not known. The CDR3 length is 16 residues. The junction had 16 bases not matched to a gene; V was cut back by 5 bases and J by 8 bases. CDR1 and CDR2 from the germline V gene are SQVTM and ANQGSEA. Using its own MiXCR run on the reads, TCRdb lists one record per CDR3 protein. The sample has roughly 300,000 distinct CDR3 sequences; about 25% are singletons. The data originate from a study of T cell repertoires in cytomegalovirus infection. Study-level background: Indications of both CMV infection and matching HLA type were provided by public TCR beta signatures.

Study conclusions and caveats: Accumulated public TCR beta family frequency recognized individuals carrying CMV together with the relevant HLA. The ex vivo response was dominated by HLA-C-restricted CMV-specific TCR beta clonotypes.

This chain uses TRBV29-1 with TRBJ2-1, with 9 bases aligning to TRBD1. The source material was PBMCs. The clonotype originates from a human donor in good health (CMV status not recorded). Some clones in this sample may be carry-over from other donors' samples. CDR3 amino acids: CSVTSVAGQGVDEQFF. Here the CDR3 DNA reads TGCAGCGTTACCTCGGTGGCGGGACAGGGTGTCGATGAGCAGTTCTTC.